This TCR beta chain was sequenced during a study of cytomegalovirus exposure and HLA in healthy donors. From germline, CDR1 is SGHRS and CDR2 YFSETQ. The CDR3 totals 15 residues. The V end was cut by 4 bases, the J end by 4 bases, with 18 bases between. 13 Jbeta primers and 60 Vbeta primers were used for the PCR. Using immunoSEQ multiplex PCR, the repertoire was profiled, and TCRdb retains in-frame clones only, with some absent. The sample lists under 110,000 clones; more than 70% were seen once. Sequenced: PBMCs. This receptor was taken from a man aged 25-45 years in good health and CMV-seronegative. V and J are TRBV5-1 and TRBJ2-7; a weak D match, TRBD1 (6 bases). The CDR3 region has the DNA TGCGCCAGCAGCCCCCGGGACACCAGAATTTACGAGCAGTACTTC. Translated: CASSPRDTRIYEQYF. The entire variable domain, with the rest obtained from reference TRBV5-1 and TRBJ2-7, is as follows: KAGVTQTPRYLIKTRGQQVTLSCSPISGHRSVSWYQQTPGQGLQFLFEYFSETQRNKGNFPGRFSGRQFSNSRSEMNVSTLELGDSALYLCASSPRDTRIYEQYFGPGTRLTVT.